This TCR beta chain is from a study of T cells in Graves' hyperthyroidism and ophthalmopathy. Study outcomes and limitations: Most thyroid clonotypes expanded above 0.001 appeared in blood too.

Ophthalmopathy patients had Clinical Activity Score at least 3, NOSPECS grade at least 4, duration under 3 months. Those patients with uncontrolled infection, other autoimmune disease, pregnancy or lactation were excluded. With 4 bases clipped from V and 2 bases from J, the junction kept 6 bases outside the gene matches. The CDR3 has 15 amino acids. Germline CDR1 is MGHRA and CDR2 is YSYEKL. Template material for amplifying TCR beta CDR3 regions consisted of RNA transcripts. Researchers ran a first-round RT-PCR on the TCR CDR3 using the HTBI primer set. MiXCR, applied by TCRdb to the multiplex PCR reads, yields one record per CDR3 protein. This table holds more than 500,000 distinct CDR3 sequences, approximately 16% found once. This clonotype was detected a few times. Its antigen is unknown.

This sequence joins TRBV4-1 and TRBJ2-7; TRBD1 matches at 9 bases. The specimen was blood. This clonotype was sampled from a woman aged 25 to 39 with Graves' ophthalmopathy. The CDR3 nucleotides read TGCGCCAGCAGCCCCTGGACAGGGGTACCCTACGAGCAGTACTTC. Protein sequence: CASSPWTGVPYEQYF.